This T cell receptor (beta chain) was identified during a study of cytomegalovirus exposure and HLA in healthy donors. Trimming cost V 3 bases and J 0 bases, with 6 bases left between them. CDR1 is WSHSY and CDR2 is SAAADI in the germline V gene. This CDR3 comprises 14 residues. PCR primers comprised 60 Vbeta and 13 Jbeta primers. TCRdb keeps only in-frame clones here, not all; method: immunoSEQ multiplex PCR. Of 35,000 to 45,000 clones detected, roughly three quarters appear once; the ten largest clones hold about 6.5%. The specimen sequenced was PBMCs. The TCR sequence derives from a man aged 30-40 years in good health and CMV-seronegative. The chain links TRBV10-2 to TRBJ1-5; D unclear. For the CDR3, the DNA is TGCGCCAGCAGTGACTATTATAGCAATCAGCCCCAGCATTTT. Its translation is CASSDYYSNQPQHF.